These 2 T cell receptor beta chains were sequenced from one sample in a study of OX40 agonist ivuxolimab in advanced cancers. The table came from immunoSEQ multiplex PCR; TCRdb's copy has only in-frame clones and leaves some out. This table has about 76,000 clones, approximately 80% appearing once. This specimen was CD4+ or CD8+ T cells sorted from blood, taken in a trial of the OX40 agonist ivuxolimab. These TCRs come from an adult with an advanced solid tumor such as melanoma, head and neck, liver or kidney cancer.

The chain links TRBV6-5 to TRBJ1-1, with D possibly being TRBD1 (5 bases). Trimming removed 6 bases from V and 5 bases from J, with 13 bases in between. The CDR3 runs 13 residues. Per the germline V gene, CDR1 is MNHEY and CDR2 is SVGAGI. The CDR3 region is CASSWGRGTEAFF. CDR3 bases: TGTGCCAGCAGCTGGGGCCGGGGGACTGAAGCTTTCTTT.

The chain links TRBV28 to TRBJ1-1, with D possibly matching TRBD1 (5 bases). Germline V lookup: CDR1 MDHEN, CDR2 SYDVKM. V lost 1 base and J lost 4, with 10 bases in between. The CDR3 covers 14 residues. The CDR3 DNA reads as TGTGCCAGCAGTTTATCAGGGTCGATCACTGAAGCTTTCTTT. Protein: CASSLSGSITEAFF.